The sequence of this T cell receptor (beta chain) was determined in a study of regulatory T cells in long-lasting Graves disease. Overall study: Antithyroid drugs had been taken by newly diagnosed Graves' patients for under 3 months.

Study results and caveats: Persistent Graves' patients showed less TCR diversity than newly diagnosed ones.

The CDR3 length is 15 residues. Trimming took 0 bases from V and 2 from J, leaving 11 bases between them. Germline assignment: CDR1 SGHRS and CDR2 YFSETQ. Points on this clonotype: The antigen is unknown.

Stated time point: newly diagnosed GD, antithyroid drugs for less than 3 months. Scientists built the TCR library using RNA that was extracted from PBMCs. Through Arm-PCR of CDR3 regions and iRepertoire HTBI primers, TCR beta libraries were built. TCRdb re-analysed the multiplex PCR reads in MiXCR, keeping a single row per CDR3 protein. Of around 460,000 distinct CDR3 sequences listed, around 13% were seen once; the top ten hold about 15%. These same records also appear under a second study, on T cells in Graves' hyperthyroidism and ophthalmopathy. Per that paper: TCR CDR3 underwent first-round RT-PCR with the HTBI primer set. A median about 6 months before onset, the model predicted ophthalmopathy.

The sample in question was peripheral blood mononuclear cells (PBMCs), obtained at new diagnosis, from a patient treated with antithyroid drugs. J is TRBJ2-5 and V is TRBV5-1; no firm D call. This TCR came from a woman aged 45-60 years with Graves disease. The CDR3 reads CASSLGTLHQETQYF. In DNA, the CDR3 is TGCGCCAGCAGCTTGGGGACCCTTCATCAAGAGACCCAGTACTTC.